The entry that follows covers one T cell receptor beta chain sequence. The sample originates from a study of control samples from healthy donors and cancer patients. The germline gives CDR1 SGHRS, CDR2 YFSETQ. V was pared by 1 base and J by 4 bases, with 9 bases between. This CDR3 has 14 amino acids. Assay: immunoSEQ multiplex PCR; the TCRdb copy retains only in-frame clones and omits some. The table lists over 65,000 clones, 94% of them singletons. The sequence was collected from a woman between 35 and 50 years old in good health. This chain uses TRBV5-1 with TRBJ2-1; D remains unclear. The sequencing sample was made of blood. This chain's CDR3 is CASSLKLGYNEQFF. The CDR3 bases are TGCGCCAGCAGCTTGAAGTTAGGATACAATGAGCAGTTCTTC. Filled out from reference TRBV5-1 and TRBJ2-1, the complete variable domain reads KAGVTQTPRYLIKTRGQQVTLSCSPISGHRSVSWYQQTPGQGLQFLFEYFSETQRNKGNFPGRFSGRQFSNSRSEMNVSTLELGDSALYLCASSLKLGYNEQFFGPGTRLTVL.